The 2 T cell receptor beta chains reported below all come from one sample, sequenced in a study of blood T cell repertoires in COVID-19. Libraries were prepared by immunoSEQ multiplex PCR; TCRdb keeps only in-frame clonotypes and omits some of them. The sample records 300,000 to 350,000 clones, roughly 90% being singletons. The source material was peripheral blood. The receptors were gathered from a woman in her 30s with COVID-19, enrolled during active disease.

The genes are TRBV7-9 and TRBJ2-7; 10 bases are a match to TRBD1. Germline assignment: CDR1 SEHNR and CDR2 FQNEAQ (reference sequence). V was clipped by 4 bases and J by 5 bases; unmatched bases: 8. This CDR3 contains 15 residues. The DNA for the CDR3 is TGTGCCAGCAGCTCCTCCGGGACAGGGGTCCACGAGCAGTACTTC. It yields the protein CASSSSGTGVHEQYF.

CDR3 sequence reads: CASRPLRISTNEKLFF. The DNA for the CDR3 is TGTGCCAGCAGACCCCTCAGAATCTCAACTAATGAAAAACTGTTTTTT. V is TRBV27 and J is TRBJ1-4; D not certain. V lost 6 bases and J lost 0, with 14 bases in between. This CDR3 region has 16 residues. CDR1 MNHEY and CDR2 SMNVEV come from the germline V gene (reference sequence). Drawing the rest from reference TRBV27 and TRBJ1-4, the complete variable domain is EAQVTQNPRYLITVTGKKLTVTCSQNMNHEYMSWYRQDPGLGLRQIYYSMNVEVTDKGDVPEGYKVSRKEKRNFPLILESPSPNQTSLYFCASRPLRISTNEKLFFGSGTQLSVL.